A selection of T cell receptor beta chains follows, all from one sample in a study of shared clonotypes between healthy human individuals. TCRdb's table, derived via immunoSEQ multiplex PCR, lists solely in-frame clones and lacks some. The table records roughly 2 million clones, about 95% of them present only once. The specimen sequenced was naive CD4+ T cells sorted from blood. These TCRs come from a man aged 18 to 30 in good health. CDR3s include the opening cysteine and the closing phenylalanine or tryptophan. Each record gives: CDR3 protein, CDR3 DNA, V gene, clone size, D gene, J gene. D genes are given only for firm matches. Not all rows give a size; the values are once, few, many and, for expanded clones, a class.

CDR3 protein: CASSVSGWYVSEQYF
CDR3 DNA: TGTGCCAGCAGCGTATCGGGATGGTACGTCTCCGAGCAGTACTTC
V gene: TRBV7-2
clone size: NA
D gene: NA
J gene: TRBJ2-7

CDR3 protein: CASRDRGGEQFF
CDR3 DNA: TGTGCCAGCAGAGACAGGGGCGGTGAGCAGTTCTTC
V gene: TRBV7-6
clone size: NA
D gene: TRBD1
J gene: TRBJ2-1

CDR3 protein: CATRVGSSYNSPLHF
CDR3 DNA: TGCGCCACCAGAGTGGGGAGCTCCTATAATTCACCCCTCCACTTT
V gene: TRBV10-2
clone size: once
D gene: NA
J gene: TRBJ1-6

CDR3 protein: CASRAGTGAPATNEKLFF
CDR3 DNA: TGTGCCAGCAGGGCGGGGACAGGGGCGCCTGCAACTAATGAAAAACTGTTTTTT
V gene: TRBV28
clone size: NA
D gene: TRBD1
J gene: TRBJ1-4

CDR3 protein: CASSLGKGPADTQYF
CDR3 DNA: TGTGCCAGCAGCTTGGGGAAGGGGCCGGCAGATACGCAGTATTTT
V gene: TRBV5-6
clone size: NA
D gene: NA
J gene: TRBJ2-3

CDR3 protein: CASSGGPGWVYSNQPQHF
CDR3 DNA: TGTGCCAGCAGTGGGGGACCCGGGTGGGTCTATAGCAATCAGCCCCAGCATTTT
V gene: TRBV28
clone size: NA
D gene: NA
J gene: TRBJ1-5

CDR3 protein: CARYYEQYF
CDR3 DNA: TGTGCCAGGTACTACGAGCAGTACTTC
V gene: TRBV9
clone size: many
D gene: NA
J gene: TRBJ2-7

CDR3 protein: CANRGSNTGELFF
CDR3 DNA: TGTGCCAACAGGGGATCGAACACCGGGGAGCTGTTTTTT
V gene: TRBV9
clone size: NA
D gene: TRBD1
J gene: TRBJ2-2

CDR3 protein: CASSSDSQPQHF
CDR3 DNA: TGTGCCAGCAGCTCGGACAGTCAGCCCCAGCATTTT
V gene: TRBV5-6
clone size: NA
D gene: NA
J gene: TRBJ1-5

CDR3 protein: CATGGGRYSYEQYF
CDR3 DNA: TGCGCCACGGGGGGCGGGAGGTACTCCTACGAGCAGTACTTC
V gene: TRBV10-2
clone size: NA
D gene: TRBD2
J gene: TRBJ2-7

CDR3 protein: CASSAGTGRPPLHF
CDR3 DNA: TGTGCCAGTAGTGCCGGGACAGGGCGACCACCCCTCCACTTT
V gene: TRBV19
clone size: NA
D gene: TRBD1
J gene: TRBJ1-6